The T cell receptor beta chain described here comes from a study of T cell responses to AZD1222 COVID-19 vaccine. To note about this clone: No antigen is known for it.

Study-wide points: Seropositive AZD1222 recipients at baseline numbered only 5 to 7. Reportedly, nearly half of unique spike TCRs recognized epitopes outside B.1.351/B.1.1.7 mutations. None of the repertoires were sampled until the peak T cell response had passed. Spike-wide vaccine-associated CD4 TCRs dominated at 160-218 and 743-854.

V dropped 6 bases and J dropped 0 bases, with 14 bases sitting between them. Germline V CDR1 and CDR2: KGHSH, LQKENI. The CDR3 runs to 15 residues. The data were produced by immunoSEQ multiplex PCR, yet TCRdb's version contains in-frame clones alone and is incomplete. Of about 67,000 clones in the sample, around 80% were seen once. Sequencing used peripheral blood, obtained on day 0 of AZD1222 vaccination. The V gene is TRBV18, the J gene TRBJ1-2; D unclear. The sequence came from an adult in good health. The CDR3 here is CASSPTEGSNYGYTF. CDR3 coding DNA: TGTGCCAGCTCTCCTACGGAGGGCTCTAACTATGGCTACACCTTC.